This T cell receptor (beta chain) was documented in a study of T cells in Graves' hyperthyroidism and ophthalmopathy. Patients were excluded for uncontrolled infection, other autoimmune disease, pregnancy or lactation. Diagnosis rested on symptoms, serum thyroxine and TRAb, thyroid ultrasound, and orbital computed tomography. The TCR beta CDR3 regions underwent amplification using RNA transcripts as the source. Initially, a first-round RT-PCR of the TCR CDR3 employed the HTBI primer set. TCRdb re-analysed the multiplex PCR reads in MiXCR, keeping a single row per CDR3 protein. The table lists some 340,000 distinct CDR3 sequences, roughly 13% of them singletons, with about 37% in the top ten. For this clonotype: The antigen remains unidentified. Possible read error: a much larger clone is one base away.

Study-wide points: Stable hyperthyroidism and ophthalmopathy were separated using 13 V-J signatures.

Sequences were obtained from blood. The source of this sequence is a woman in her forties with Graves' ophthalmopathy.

The CDR3 loop reads CASSGAWTGGRTEAFF. The CDR3 DNA is TGTGCCAGCAGTGGAGCCTGGACAGGGGGTCGGACTGAAGCTTTCTTT. The genes are TRBV6-1 and TRBJ1-1; TRBD1 matches 10 bases. CDR3 length: 16 amino acids. The germline V gene encodes CDR1 MNHNS and CDR2 SASEGT. The junction had 10 bases not matched to a gene; V was cut back by 4 bases and J by 5 bases.